This passage covers 22 T cell receptor beta chains from one sample sequenced in a study of T cell repertoires in cytomegalovirus infection. TCRdb ran MiXCR on the reads and lists one entry per CDR3 protein. The sample has around 78,000 distinct CDR3 sequences, about 24% seen once. No antigens are known for them. The starting material was CD8+ T cells from cultured PBMCs, obtained from culture after CMV antigen stimulation. These receptors were taken from a human donor in good health (CMV status not recorded). Some clones in this sample may be carry-over from other donors' samples.

This clonotype was picked up many times. The chain couples TRBV6-2 or TRBV6-3 to TRBJ2-1; TRBD2 matches at 7 bases. CDR1 is MNHEY and CDR2 is SVGEGT in the germline V gene. The CDR3 totals 17 residues. With V trimmed by 0 bases and J by 3 bases, 8 bases remained unmatched. CDR3 sequence (DNA): TGTGCCAGCAGTTACTCCCCCCCTAGCGGAATCTACAATGAGCAGTTCTTC. As protein: CASSYSPPSGIYNEQFF.

The CDR3: CATRSTGYYGYTF. The CDR3 nucleotides are TGTGCCACCAGATCTACAGGGTACTATGGCTACACCTTC. The J gene is TRBJ1-2, the V gene TRBV24-1, with D perhaps matching TRBD1 (6 bases). The CDR3 has 13 amino acids. Trimming removed 7 bases at V and 3 bases at J, with 11 bases between. The germline V gene has CDR1 KGHDR and CDR2 SFDVKD.

This clonotype was counted only a few times. The DNA for the CDR3 is TGTGCCAGCAGTTCATCCACTTTAGGGGCAGATACGCAGTATTTT. Translation: CASSSSTLGADTQYF. This rearrangement joins TRBV12-3 or TRBV12-4 to TRBJ2-3; a weak D match, TRBD1 (5 bases). There are 15 residues in the CDR3. Deletions cut 4 bases from V and 4 bases from J, with 15 bases between.

The rearrangement links TRBV11-2 to TRBJ1-1; D remains unclear. V shed 4 bases and J shed 6 bases, with 6 bases lying between them. This CDR3 region has 11 residues. CDR1 and CDR2 (germline): SGHAT, FQNNGV. CDR3 sequence: CASSSLSEAFF. DNA for the CDR3: TGTGCCAGCAGCTCACTCTCTGAAGCTTTCTTT.

To note about this clonotype: Being one base from a much bigger clone, this may be a read error. The chain combines TRBV19 with TRBJ1-1; 7 nucleotides align to TRBD1. Per the germline V gene, CDR1 is LNHDA and CDR2 is SQIVND (reference sequence). The CDR3 has 13 amino acids. The CDR3 protein is CASSMRGHTGAFF. CDR3 coding DNA: TGTGCCAGTAGTATGAGGGGGCACACTGGAGCTTTCTTT.

This clonotype was detected ten times or more. The chain uses TRBV6-4 and TRBJ1-1, with TRBD1 matching 12 bases. The germline V gene encodes CDR1 MRHNA and CDR2 SNTAGT. The CDR3 is 19 amino acids. V shed 2 bases and J 5 bases; nucleotides not matched to a gene: 15. Here the CDR3 reads CASSDRRRDRGPICTEAFF. DNA of the CDR3: TGTGCCAGCAGTGACCGGCGAAGGGACAGGGGGCCTATATGTACTGAAGCTTTCTTT.

The V gene is TRBV7-2, the J gene TRBJ1-2; TRBD1 aligns across 9 bases. The V gene end was trimmed by 5 bases and the J gene end by 3 bases; junction bases not matched to a gene: 4. This CDR3 has 14 residues. Per the germline V gene, CDR1 is SGHTA and CDR2 is FQGNSA. The CDR3 protein is CASSHRGLDYGYTF. CDR3 sequence (DNA): TGTGCCAGCAGCCACAGGGGGCTGGACTATGGCTACACCTTC. Combining the CDR3 with reference TRBV7-2 and TRBJ1-2 gives the whole variable domain GAGVSQSPSNKVTEKGKDVELRCDPISGHTALYWYRQSLGQGLEFLIYFQGNSAPDKSGLPSDRFSAERTGGSVSTLTIQRTQQEDSAVYLCASSHRGLDYGYTFGSGTRLTVV.

The rearrangement uses TRBV7-9 and TRBJ2-5; 8 bases are a match to TRBD2. CDR1 is SEHNR and CDR2 is FQNEAQ in the germline V gene (reference sequence). The CDR3 runs 13 residues. Losses at the gene ends were 5 bases for V and 3 bases for J; bases not matched to a gene: 2. In DNA, the CDR3 is TGTGCCAGCAGCCCCGGGGGGGAAGAGACCCAGTACTTC. Its protein product is CASSPGGEETQYF.

With respect to this clonotype: The conserved phenylalanine or tryptophan normally closing the CDR3 is absent here, so this likely arose from a read error. The J gene is TRBJ1-1, the V gene TRBV20-1; TRBD1 aligns across 7 bases. Trimming at V came to 6 bases and at J to 1 base, leaving 8 bases not matched to a gene. Germline CDR1 DFQATT, CDR2 SNEGSKA (reference sequence). This CDR3 has 14 amino acids. The CDR3 protein is CSASRQGENTEAFL. The CDR3, as DNA: TGCAGTGCGTCCCGACAGGGCGAGAACACTGAAGCTTTCTTA.

This clonotype was picked up a small number of times. V gene TRBV20-1 combines with J gene TRBJ2-7, with D tentatively TRBD2 (5 bases). CDR3 size: 14 residues. Trimming cost V 0 bases and J 0 bases, with 9 bases left between them. Looked up from germline, CDR1 is DFQATT and CDR2 is SNEGSKA (reference sequence). This CDR3 reads CSARDVRDSYEQYF. CDR3 bases: TGCAGTGCTAGAGATGTACGGGACTCCTACGAGCAGTACTTC.

Of note for this clonotype: The CDR3 does not end in the conserved phenylalanine or tryptophan, so this is likely a read error. This sequence joins TRBV6-2 or TRBV6-3 and TRBJ2-1; weak D call: TRBD2 (6 bases). Per the germline V gene, CDR1 is MNHEY and CDR2 is SVGEGT. The V end was cut by 2 bases, the J end by 7 bases, with 18 bases between. The CDR3 loop spans 16 amino acids. As DNA, the CDR3 is TGTGCCAGCAGTTACCCGGGACTGCCTGGGTGGAATGAGCAGTTCTCC. As protein: CASSYPGLPGWNEQFS.

The chain combines TRBV9 with TRBJ2-7, with TRBD2 identical over 8 bases. V gave up 3 bases and J gave up 1 base; unmatched junction bases: 6. CDR1 SGDLS and CDR2 YYNGEE come from the germline V gene. The CDR3 has 15 amino acids. The CDR3 DNA reads TGTGCCAGCAGCGCCGCCGGGACTAGATCCTACGAGCAGTACTTC. Translating it yields CASSAAGTRSYEQYF.

This clonotype appeared many times. The CDR3 is CASSTTSGGTNEQFF. Written as DNA, the CDR3 is TGCGCCAGCAGCACTACTAGCGGGGGCACGAATGAGCAGTTCTTC. This chain uses TRBV5-1 with TRBJ2-1, with TRBD2 matching over 11 bases. V dropped 4 bases and J dropped 7; count of bases not matched to a gene: 7. This CDR3 is 15 amino acids long. Per germline, CDR1 SGHRS and CDR2 YFSETQ. The complete variable domain, with remaining parts taken from reference TRBV5-1 and TRBJ2-1, reads KAGVTQTPRYLIKTRGQQVTLSCSPISGHRSVSWYQQTPGQGLQFLFEYFSETQRNKGNFPGRFSGRQFSNSRSEMNVSTLELGDSALYLCASSTTSGGTNEQFFGPGTRLTVL.

The rearrangement joins TRBV5-6 to TRBJ2-7; tentatively, D is TRBD2 (6 bases). With 3 bases removed from V and 9 bases from J, the gap between germline ends came to 16 bases. Germline V gene data show CDR1 as SGHDT and CDR2 as YYEEEE. The CDR3 covers 13 residues. CDR3 in amino acids: CASSSDFSGGQYF. The DNA for the CDR3 is TGTGCCAGCAGCTCGGATTTTTCCGGGGGGCAGTACTTC.

This clonotype is a singleton in its sample. J is TRBJ2-1 and V is TRBV5-6; D is undetermined. Germline V gives CDR1 SGHDT, CDR2 YYEEEE. V lost 0 bases and J 6 bases, leaving 7 bases between the germline ends. This CDR3 has 13 residues. For the CDR3, the DNA is TGTGCCAGCAGCTTGGCCTATCCCAATGAGCAGTTCTTC. This gives the protein CASSLAYPNEQFF.

In this sample, this clonotype turned up a few times. CDR3 sequence: CASSFGQAAGVVHF. The CDR3 nucleotides read TGTGCCAGCAGTTTCGGACAGGCAGCAGGGGTCGTCCACTTT. This rearrangement joins TRBV12-3 or TRBV12-4 to TRBJ1-6; 7 bases are shared with TRBD1. J was trimmed by 17 bases and V by 3 bases; bases with no gene match: 13. The CDR3 runs 14 residues.

The CDR3 DNA sequence: TGTGCCAGCAGTGAGGGATGGACTGGGGCCAACGTCCTGACTTTC. Protein: CASSEGWTGANVLTF. The V gene is TRBV2, the J gene TRBJ2-6; no reliable D call. This CDR3 is 15 amino acids long. With 3 bases removed from V and 2 bases from J, the gap between germline ends came to 8 bases. CDR1 SNHLY and CDR2 FYNNEI come from the germline V gene.

The sample holds a few counts of this clonotype. The V and J genes are TRBV9 and TRBJ2-1; 8 bases are shared with TRBD1. The germline CDR1 and CDR2 sequences are SGDLS and YYNGEE. V was clipped by 1 base and J by 5 bases; unmatched bases: 8. The CDR3 totals 16 residues. The CDR3 DNA is TGTGCCAGCAGCGTATATGGTGACAGGGGAAACAATGAGCAGTTCTTC. Protein: CASSVYGDRGNNEQFF. The whole variable domain, filled in from reference TRBV9 and TRBJ2-1, reads DSGVTQTPKHLITATGQRVTLRCSPRSGDLSVYWYQQSLDQGLQFLIQYYNGEERAKGNILERFSAQQFPDLHSELNLSSLELGDSALYFCASSVYGDRGNNEQFFGPGTRLTVL.

The chain recombines TRBV9 with TRBJ1-1; the D gene is possibly TRBD1 (5 bases). The CDR3 has 13 residues. Per germline, CDR1 SGDLS and CDR2 YYNGEE. The V end lost 3 bases, the J end lost 4 bases, and 10 bases lay between the germline ends. The CDR3 here is CASSGGGATEAFF. In DNA, the CDR3 is TGTGCCAGCAGCGGGGGTGGGGCCACTGAAGCTTTCTTT.

This clonotype has a count of ten or more. V usage is TRBV7-2 and J usage is TRBJ2-7; D might be TRBD2 (5 bases). Germline CDR1 reads SGHTA; CDR2 reads FQGNSA. V was pared by 5 bases and J by 4 bases, with 9 bases between. This CDR3 spans 12 amino acids. CDR3 in amino acids: CASSPTSYEQYF. CDR3 in DNA: TGTGCCAGCAGCCCCACTAGTTACGAGCAGTACTTC.

The rearrangement uses TRBV5-4 and TRBJ1-5; 10 nucleotides line up with TRBD1. J lost 3 bases, V lost 1 base, and 10 bases had no gene match. The CDR3 is made up of 18 amino acids. Looked up from germline, CDR1 is SGHNT and CDR2 is YYREEE (reference sequence). The CDR3 region is CASSLSRGQGSLNQPQHF. CDR3 nucleotides: TGTGCCAGCAGCTTGTCCCGGGGACAGGGGTCGCTCAATCAGCCCCAGCATTTT.

This sequence joins TRBV6-5 and TRBJ1-1; no firm D call. The germline gives CDR1 MNHEY, CDR2 SVGAGI. The CDR3 has 15 residues. Trimming took 4 bases from V and 0 from J, leaving 12 bases between them. The CDR3 loop is CASSWGGDMNTEAFF. In DNA form, the CDR3 reads TGTGCCAGCAGTTGGGGAGGTGACATGAACACTGAAGCTTTCTTT.